The entry that follows covers one T cell receptor (beta chain) sequence. These data come from a study of blood T cells in healthy people across ages. For the second PCR, which ran for roughly 7 to 11 cycles, a sample-barcoded 5' primer and a J-beta primer mix were used. TCRdb reprocessed the 5' RACE reads with MiXCR, giving one entry per CDR3 protein. The sample has roughly 800,000 distinct CDR3 sequences; 55% to 75% are singletons. Donors were systemically healthy Caucasian individuals from Russia aged roughly 6 to 100 years. Collection of 7.5 to 10 milliliters of peripheral blood was performed for each donor. CDR1 and CDR2 from the germline V gene are MGHRA and YSYEKL. This CDR3 is built from 14 residues. The germline V and J ends were trimmed by 0 bases and 6 bases, with 6 bases remaining between them.

The rearrangement joins TRBV4-1 to TRBJ1-6; no firm D call. The clonotype was recovered from a man aged 25-45 years in good health. Specimen: blood. CDR3 region: CASSQERVNSPLHF. The CDR3 DNA follows: TGCGCCAGCAGCCAAGAAAGGGTTAATTCACCCCTCCACTTT.